The T cell receptor (beta chain) under discussion was sequenced for a study of HIV-infected patients and healthy controls. Study-level findings and limits: Compared with healthy controls, HIV-infected patients showed less CDR3 sharing between individuals. Healthy control repertoires had roughly threefold more distinct CDR3s than untreated HIV+ repertoires, and higher Shannon diversity. Significant mean usage differences between HIV-infected patients and controls involved eight alpha and eight beta V genes. A major limitation was that merely sixteen HIV-infected individuals were processed.

By share, this clonotype ranks as medium-sized. Its specificity is not known. 500 ng RNA was reverse transcribed with alpha and beta constant-region primers. Each of the alpha and beta chains got its own library through chain-specific third strand synthesis with indices. Via MiXCR, TCRdb re-called the 5' RACE reads, giving one row per CDR3 protein. There are 11,000 to 15,000 distinct CDR3 sequences in the sample; roughly a tenth occur only once, and about 6.8% lies in the top ten. All unsorted peripheral T cells were captured because whole blood was used without fractionation. The sequence came from an adult in good health. The sequenced material came from blood.

The chain's CDR3 is CASSSAGQRYYEQYF. CDR3 nucleotides: TGTGCCAGCAGTTCCGCAGGACAGCGATACTACGAGCAGTACTTC. J is TRBJ2-7 and V is TRBV6-2 or TRBV6-3; maybe TRBD1 (6 bases). V lost 4 bases and J lost 3, with 16 bases in between. The CDR3 loop spans 15 amino acids. In germline, CDR1 is MNHEY, CDR2 SVGEGT.